This T cell receptor (beta chain) was obtained from a study of blood T cell repertoires in COVID-19. CDR1 and CDR2 from the germline V gene are SGHTA and FQGNSA. This CDR3 is 17 amino acids long. The ends lost 1 base at V and 2 bases at J; junction bases unmatched: 6. Sequencing was performed with immunoSEQ multiplex PCR; in TCRdb, only in-frame clones are kept and a portion is missing. This sample has 200,000 to 250,000 clones, with 70% to 90% found just once. The J gene is TRBJ2-7, the V gene TRBV7-2; TRBD2 matches 12 bases. The origin of this receptor is a man aged 25 to 45 who had recovered from COVID-19. The sequencing sample was made of PBMCs or T cells enriched from blood (not recorded which). The CDR3 loop reads CASSLGRLAGVAYEQYF. CDR3 coding DNA: TGTGCCAGCAGCTTAGGGAGACTAGCGGGAGTAGCCTACGAGCAGTACTTC.